One and the same sample provided the 30 T cell receptor beta chains below, sequenced in a study of T cells in Graves' hyperthyroidism and ophthalmopathy. What was amplified from RNA transcripts were TCR beta CDR3 regions. Primed by the HTBI set, a first-round RT-PCR was run on the TCR CDR3. MiXCR, applied by TCRdb to the multiplex PCR reads, yields one record per CDR3 protein. Of approximately 330,000 distinct CDR3 sequences detected, roughly 13% appear once; the ten largest clones hold 34%. Material for sequencing was blood. The receptors stem from a woman aged 40 to 50 with Graves' ophthalmopathy.

This clonotype was counted a few times. This rearrangement joins TRBV20-1 to TRBJ2-1, with 14 bases identical to TRBD2. Germline V gene sequence: CDR1 DFQATT, CDR2 SNEGSKA (reference sequence). V trimming: 3 bases; J trimming: 3 bases; junction bases outside the gene matches: 4. CDR3 length: 16 amino acids. The CDR3 spells CSASGLAGGNYNEQFF. Written as DNA, the CDR3 is TGCAGTGCTAGCGGACTAGCGGGGGGTAACTACAATGAGCAGTTCTTC.

This clonotype was seen ten or more times. The V call is TRBV6-1, the J call TRBJ2-5; weak D call: TRBD1 (6 bases). CDR1 is MNHNS, CDR2 SASEGT, per germline. V was trimmed by 5 bases and J by 5 bases, leaving 18 bases between them. CDR3 size: 15 residues. The CDR3 spells CASSPRWGLEETQYF. For the CDR3, the DNA is TGTGCCAGCAGTCCCAGGTGGGGGCTGGAGGAGACCCAGTACTTC.

This clonotype was seen repeatedly, ten times or more. The J gene is TRBJ2-4, the V gene TRBV7-8; no clear D gene. CDR3 length equals 14 residues. With 3 bases removed from V and 7 bases from J, the gap between germline ends came to 13 bases. Germline V lookup: CDR1 SGHVS, CDR2 FQNEAQ. Written as DNA, the CDR3 is TGTGCCAGCAGCTTGGGGTTCGGCAAGAACATTCAGTACTTC. The encoded protein is CASSLGFGKNIQYF.

In its sample, this clonotype was seen many times. This chain joins TRBV20-1 and TRBJ1-5; D is unresolved. Germline V CDR1 and CDR2: DFQATT, SNEGSKA (reference sequence). The ends were cut back, 0 bases at V and 0 bases at J, with 6 bases in the middle. The CDR3 loop spans 14 amino acids. The CDR3 spells CSARDSYSNQPQHF. CDR3 in DNA: TGCAGTGCTAGAGATTCTTATAGCAATCAGCCCCAGCATTTT.

This clonotype occurred many times. This sequence joins TRBV2 and TRBJ2-7, with D unresolved. This CDR3 contains 14 residues. The V and J ends lost 5 bases and 2 bases respectively, with 13 bases between them. Germline-derived CDR1 and CDR2 are SNHLY and FYNNEI. The CDR3 DNA is TGTGCCAGCAGTTATACGGACGGACCCTACGAGCAGTACTTC. As protein: CASSYTDGPYEQYF. Full variable domain (remainder filled in from reference TRBV2 and TRBJ2-7): EPEVTQTPSHQVTQMGQEVILRCVPISNHLYFYWYRQILGQKVEFLVSFYNNEISEKSEIFDDQFSVERPDGSNFTLKIRSTKLEDSAMYFCASSYTDGPYEQYFGPGTRLTVT.

Many counts were recorded for this clonotype. This chain links TRBV5-1 with TRBJ2-7; no definite D call. V gave up 8 bases and J gave up 3 bases, with 15 bases separating them. In germline, CDR1 is SGHRS, CDR2 YFSETQ. This CDR3 region has 13 residues. The CDR3 nucleotides read TGCGCCAGTTCGGACGGAACCTACTACGAGCAGTACTTC. Residues: CASSDGTYYEQYF.

The chain employs TRBV28 and TRBJ2-5; the match to TRBD2 covers 9 bases. The germline gives CDR1 MDHEN, CDR2 SYDVKM. The CDR3 spans 14 residues. V lost 6 bases to trimming and J lost 6 bases; unmatched junction nucleotides: 8. Written as DNA, the CDR3 is TGTGCCAGCAGCATAGCGGGAGCGGGAAAGACCCAGTACTTC. This translates into CASSIAGAGKTQYF.

Many counts were recorded for this clonotype. The V call is TRBV19, the J call TRBJ1-5; D is unresolved. This CDR3 contains 13 residues. Per germline, CDR1 LNHDA and CDR2 SQIVND (reference sequence). V was pared by 9 bases and J by 2 bases, with 11 bases between. The CDR3 reads CASSRAGNQPQHF. CDR3 DNA: TGTGCCAGCAGTCGGGCGGGCAATCAGCCCCAGCATTTT. Variable domain in full (rest from reference TRBV19 and TRBJ1-5): DGGITQSPKYLFRKEGQNVTLSCEQNLNHDAMYWYRQDPGQGLRLIYYSQIVNDFQKGDIAEGYSVSREKKESFPLTVTSAQKNPTAFYLCASSRAGNQPQHFGDGTRLSIL.

This clonotype was found a few times. The genes are TRBV20-1 and TRBJ2-4; 14 bases are shared with TRBD2. This CDR3 is built from 15 residues. Germline CDR1 DFQATT, CDR2 SNEGSKA (reference sequence). V lost 6 bases to trimming and J lost 8 bases; unmatched junction nucleotides: 9. In DNA form, the CDR3 reads TGCAGTGCCACTGGACTAGCGGGAGGATTTGACATTCAGTACTTC. Protein product: CSATGLAGGFDIQYF.

This clonotype was recorded a few times. This chain uses TRBV3-1 with TRBJ2-1; 11 bases match TRBD1. Germline lookup yields CDR1 LGHDT and CDR2 YNNKEL (reference sequence). V gave up 4 bases and J gave up 8 bases; unmatched junction bases: 4. The CDR3 is 14 amino acids. The CDR3 loop is CASSPLDRGHEQFF. The DNA for the CDR3 is TGTGCCAGCAGCCCGTTGGACAGGGGGCATGAGCAGTTCTTC.

The J gene is TRBJ2-5, the V gene TRBV28, with 7 bases lining up with TRBD2. Trimming at V came to 2 bases and at J to 2 bases, leaving 8 bases not matched to a gene. CDR1 is MDHEN and CDR2 is SYDVKM in the germline V gene. This CDR3 is built from 16 residues. The CDR3 loop is CASSLDRSGLQETQYF. The CDR3 DNA reads TGTGCCAGCAGTTTAGATCGTAGCGGGTTACAAGAGACCCAGTACTTC.

This clonotype was detected many times. The chain joins TRBV6-1 to TRBJ1-1; D is ambiguous. Looked up from germline, CDR1 is MNHNS and CDR2 is SASEGT. The CDR3 sequence is 12 residues long. V lost 6 bases and J lost 9, with 14 bases in between. CDR3 in amino acids: CASSLPGAQAFF. For the CDR3, the DNA is TGTGCCAGCAGCCTCCCCGGAGCCCAAGCTTTCTTT.

There are many counts of this clonotype. The chain joins TRBV29-1 to TRBJ1-1; a weak D match, TRBD1 (5 bases). V dropped 4 bases and J dropped 0 bases, with 9 bases sitting between them. The CDR3 totals 13 residues. Germline CDR1 SQVTM, CDR2 ANQGSEA. The CDR3 DNA sequence: TGCAGCGTTGGGACAAGAATGAACACTGAAGCTTTCTTT. Encoded protein: CSVGTRMNTEAFF.

This clonotype was seen only a few times. The rearrangement uses TRBV4-1 and TRBJ2-1, with D perhaps TRBD2 (5 bases). Germline V gene data show CDR1 as MGHRA and CDR2 as YSYEKL. This CDR3 is built from 13 residues. V was pared by 5 bases and J by 8 bases, with 13 bases between. CDR3 in DNA: TGCGCCAGCAGCGCCCGCAGCGGCGATGAGCAGTTCTTC. It translates to CASSARSGDEQFF.

This clonotype was found many times. This chain links TRBV7-9 with TRBJ2-1; D gene ambiguous. The CDR3 contains 12 residues. Germline V lookup: CDR1 SEHNR, CDR2 FQNEAQ (reference sequence). Between the trimmed V and J ends, which lost 1 base and 8 bases, there was a span of 6 bases. DNA for the CDR3: TGTGCCAGCAGCTTAGGTCCCGATGAGCAGTTCTTC. Translating gives CASSLGPDEQFF.

This clonotype was recorded many times. The chain carries TRBV6-1 and TRBJ2-5; D uncertain. Trimming shortened V by 4 bases and J by 1 base, and 13 bases separated the two germline ends. The CDR3 is made up of 15 amino acids. Per the germline V gene, CDR1 is MNHNS and CDR2 is SASEGT. CDR3 amino acids: CASSGGPSSQETQYF. The CDR3 region has the DNA TGTGCCAGCAGTGGCGGTCCCTCCTCCCAAGAGACCCAGTACTTC.

There are a few counts of this clonotype. The V and J genes are TRBV7-6 and TRBJ1-3; TRBD1 agrees at 9 bases. The CDR3 covers 18 residues. The J segment lost 1 base and the V segment lost 5 bases, leaving 12 bases of the junction unmatched. The V gene's germline CDR1 is SGHVS and CDR2 FNYEAQ. The CDR3 reads CASSPVGTGYLSGNTIYF. The CDR3 nucleotides are TGTGCCAGCAGCCCAGTCGGGACAGGGTATTTATCTGGAAACACCATATATTTT.

At least ten counts were recorded for this clonotype. This chain links TRBV3-1 with TRBJ2-3; tentative D call: TRBD1 (8 bases). V was cut by 0 bases and J by 0 bases, with 19 bases left in between. The CDR3 is made up of 19 amino acids. Per the germline V gene, CDR1 is LGHDT and CDR2 is YNNKEL (reference sequence). CDR3: CASSQDREDRASSTDTQYF. For the CDR3, the DNA is TGTGCCAGCAGCCAAGATCGGGAGGACAGGGCCTCTAGCACAGATACGCAGTATTTT.

Many counts were recorded for this clonotype. This chain uses TRBV6-6 with TRBJ2-7; weak D call: TRBD1 (6 bases). This CDR3 is 13 amino acids long. Per the germline V gene, CDR1 is MNHNY and CDR2 is SVGAGI (reference sequence). V lost 2 bases and J lost 4, with 9 bases in between. In DNA, the CDR3 is TGTGCCAGCAGTTACACAACAGGGTACGAGCAGTACTTC. This translates into CASSYTTGYEQYF.

The rearrangement links TRBV3-1 to TRBJ2-1, with 14 bases lining up with TRBD2. V shed 2 bases and J 5 bases; nucleotides not matched to a gene: 2. Germline values: CDR1 LGHDT, CDR2 YNNKEL (reference sequence). The CDR3 is made up of 16 amino acids. CDR3 amino acids: CASSQRLAGGDNEQFF. The CDR3 DNA reads as TGTGCCAGCAGCCAAAGACTAGCGGGAGGGGACAATGAGCAGTTCTTC.

A remark on this clonotype: This may arise from a read error, as a much more abundant clone is one base away. The rearrangement joins TRBV6-2 or TRBV6-3 to TRBJ2-7, with D possibly TRBD2 on 6 matching bases. Germline V gene data show CDR1 as MNHEY and CDR2 as SVGEGT. The CDR3 loop spans 14 amino acids. Trimming took off 8 bases at V and 3 bases at J, with 17 bases between the two ends. CDR3 in DNA: TGTGCCAGCGGCCGGGGGACGGATAACTACGAGCAGTACTTC. Protein: CASGRGTDNYEQYF.

Regarding this clonotype: A much larger clone lies one base from this, so it may be a read error. This chain connects TRBV12-3 or TRBV12-4 to TRBJ2-3, with D perhaps TRBD2 (5 bases). The CDR3 spans 16 residues. V was clipped by 3 bases and J by 1 base, with 14 bases between them. This CDR3 is CASSFVEGKRTDTQYF. CDR3 DNA: TGTGCCAGCAGTTTTGTCGAGGGTAAACGCACAGATACGCAGTATTTT.

This clonotype was detected many times. The chain carries TRBV6-1 and TRBJ2-3; 8 bases match TRBD1. CDR3 length equals 12 residues. V was pared by 4 bases and J by 9 bases, with 3 bases of the junction left unmatched. Germline values: CDR1 MNHNS, CDR2 SASEGT. CDR3 sequence reads: CASSVGQGTQYF. The CDR3 bases are TGTGCCAGCAGTGTAGGACAGGGCACGCAGTATTTT.

This clonotype was seen repeatedly, ten times or more. V is TRBV6-1 and J is TRBJ1-2, with a tentative D call TRBD1 (5 bases). CDR1 and CDR2 (germline): MNHNS, SASEGT. The CDR3 runs 15 residues. V lost 5 bases and J lost 0, with 13 bases in between. CDR3 nucleotide sequence: TGTGCCAGCAGTAGATCGACAGAAACTAACTATGGCTACACCTTC. Translated, it gives CASSRSTETNYGYTF.

V usage is TRBV20-1 and J usage is TRBJ2-5, with TRBD2 matching 16 bases. This CDR3 has 16 amino acids. The V and J ends lost 1 base and 9 bases, in that order; junction bases with no gene match: 8. Germline V lookup: CDR1 DFQATT, CDR2 SNEGSKA (reference sequence). The CDR3 region has the DNA TGCAGTGCTAGAGGAGGGACTAGCGGGGGGGCCTTGGCCCAGTACTTC. This codes for CSARGGTSGGALAQYF.

This clonotype was counted ten times or more. The rearrangement uses TRBV28 and TRBJ1-2, with D perhaps TRBD1 (6 bases). This CDR3 is 15 amino acids long. Trimming pared 5 bases from V and 4 bases from J, leaving 17 bases between. Germline lookup yields CDR1 MDHEN and CDR2 SYDVKM. For the CDR3, the DNA is TGTGCCAGCAGTCCAGGGGCCGGGGGGGGCTATGGCTACACCTTC. As protein: CASSPGAGGGYGYTF.

This clonotype was seen ten or more times. The rearrangement uses TRBV19 and TRBJ1-2; D is undetermined. V was cut by 7 bases and J by 5 bases, with 20 bases left in between. Germline lookup yields CDR1 LNHDA and CDR2 SQIVND (reference sequence). The CDR3 has 15 residues. CDR3 amino acids: CASMGLTVRPYGYTF. The CDR3 nucleotides are TGTGCCAGTATGGGGTTGACGGTCAGACCATATGGCTACACCTTC. Full variable domain (outside the CDR3, taken from reference TRBV19 and TRBJ1-2): DGGITQSPKYLFRKEGQNVTLSCEQNLNHDAMYWYRQDPGQGLRLIYYSQIVNDFQKGDIAEGYSVSREKKESFPLTVTSAQKNPTAFYLCASMGLTVRPYGYTFGSGTRLTVV.

This clonotype was observed a handful of times. The chain recombines TRBV7-9 with TRBJ1-2, with no clear D. V lost 5 bases, J lost 4 bases, and 17 bases lay in between. The CDR3 is made up of 15 amino acids. The germline V gene encodes CDR1 SEHNR and CDR2 FQNEAQ (reference sequence). CDR3 sequence: CASSPGVQVVYGYTF. The CDR3 bases are TGTGCCAGCAGCCCCGGGGTGCAGGTGGTCTATGGCTACACCTTC.

The chain recombines TRBV19 with TRBJ2-7, with 7 bases that match TRBD1. V lost 4 bases to trimming and J lost 4 bases; unmatched junction nucleotides: 7. Per the germline V gene, CDR1 is LNHDA and CDR2 is SQIVND (reference sequence). This CDR3 comprises 14 residues. CDR3 residues: CASSTRARGYEQYF. The DNA of the CDR3 is TGTGCCAGTAGTACCCGGGCCAGGGGGTACGAGCAGTACTTC.

This clonotype has ten or more counts. V gene TRBV5-5 combines with J gene TRBJ1-1, with D possibly matching TRBD1 (5 bases). The CDR3 spans 13 residues. In germline, CDR1 is SGHKS, CDR2 YYEKEE (reference sequence). The V and J ends lost 0 bases and 4 bases respectively, with 7 bases between them. CDR3 amino acids: CASSLAGATEAFF. The CDR3 DNA reads TGTGCCAGCAGCTTGGCTGGGGCCACTGAAGCTTTCTTT.